This TCR beta chain was identified in a study of blood T cell repertoires in COVID-19. Across the study: Whether acute or convalescent, the COVID-19 samples came from the United States, Italy and Spain. Sample material is recorded as cDNA or gDNA derived from T cells, B-cell-depleted T cells, or PBMCs.

Germline CDR1 SGHTA, CDR2 FQGNSA. The CDR3 runs to 16 residues. V trimming: 4 bases; J trimming: 5 bases; junction bases outside the gene matches: 8. Followed longitudinally, the Seattle patients had been enrolled during active infection. This table comes from immunoSEQ multiplex PCR, and its TCRdb copy is limited to in-frame clones, with some not included. The sample lists 250,000 to 300,000 clones; 86% were seen once. The sequence came from a woman aged 70-85 years with COVID-19, enrolled during active disease. Material: peripheral blood. This chain links TRBV7-2 with TRBJ2-1; 10 bases map to TRBD2. The CDR3 nucleotides read TGTGCCAGCAGCTATAAGCGGGGGGGTACCAACAATGAGCAGTTCTTC. Residues: CASSYKRGGTNNEQFF.